This T cell receptor (beta chain) appears in the sequencing data of a study of T cell responses to AZD1222 COVID-19 vaccine. Study in general: Pooled in the analysis were second doses at about 4 or about 12 weeks.

The protocol was immunoSEQ multiplex PCR, while the TCRdb copy is restricted to in-frame clones and leaves out a portion. This sample yields 160,000 or so clones, of which 91% are seen a single time; 1.5% to 2% belongs to the top ten. As for this clone: Its antigen is not known.

Notes on the study in general: In all cases, repertoires were sampled only after the peak T cell response. Most donors were white British, females outnumbered males, and clonal diversity was possibly underestimated. The span of vaccine-associated CD4 TCRs extended across spike, with dominance at 160-218 and 743-854.

CDR3 length equals 14 residues. CDR1 and CDR2 from the germline V gene are ENHRY and SYGVKD. The V gene lost 0 bases and the J gene lost 4 bases, with 9 bases spanning the gap. This clonotype was obtained from an adult in good health. This chain links TRBV10-3 with TRBJ1-2, with D maybe TRBD1 (6 bases). This sample comprised peripheral blood, obtained on day 0 of AZD1222 vaccination. CDR3: CAISESRGSYGYTF. The CDR3 coding sequence is TGTGCCATCAGTGAGTCGAGGGGGAGCTATGGCTACACCTTC.